Following are 24 T cell receptor beta chains from one sample sequenced in a study of T-cell reconstitution after alpha-beta-depleted transplantation in children. TCRbeta library preparation incorporated unique molecular identifiers. From the PCR reads, TCRdb called clonotypes with MiXCR, one entry per CDR3 protein. The data hold approximately 800,000 distinct CDR3 sequences, with approximately 15% observed a single time. Material: PBMCs, mostly from graft donor cells, obtained 360 days after TCRalphabeta/CD19-depleted stem cell transplant. The receptors come from a male patient aged 10 to 17 who had a stem cell transplant for acute lymphoblastic leukemia, so the T cells may come from the graft donor.

The V and J genes are TRBV10-1 and TRBJ2-2; D might be TRBD1 or TRBD2, each matching 6 bases. CDR3 length: 17 amino acids. CDR1 is WNHNN and CDR2 is SYGVQD in the germline V gene (reference sequence). With 3 bases removed from V and 6 bases from J, the gap between germline ends came to 20 bases. The DNA of the CDR3 is TGCGCCAGCAGTGACCCCATCCCGGGGGCGTTAGCCGGGGAGCTGTTTTTT. Translation gives CASSDPIPGALAGELFF.

J is TRBJ1-5 and V is TRBV10-3; unclear D gene. This CDR3 spans 15 amino acids. The V gene lost 0 bases and the J gene lost 3 bases, with 9 bases spanning the gap. Per the germline V gene, CDR1 is ENHRY and CDR2 is SYGVKD. CDR3 nucleotide sequence: TGTGCCATCAGTGAGTCGCTAGTGGTCAATCAGCCCCAGCATTTT. This gives the protein CAISESLVVNQPQHF.

This clonotype was seen a single time. The J gene is TRBJ2-5, the V gene TRBV30; no reliable D call. Germline assignment: CDR1 GTSNPN and CDR2 SVGIG (reference sequence). The CDR3 is 15 residues long. The germline V and J ends were trimmed by 4 bases and 2 bases, with 17 bases remaining between them. CDR3 in DNA: TGTGCCTGGAAGAGGAAGGGCGGCGGACAAGAGACCCAGTACTTC. It yields the protein CAWKRKGGGQETQYF.

The gene calls are TRBV11-3 and TRBJ2-1, with 8 bases identical to TRBD2. Germline V lookup: CDR1 SGHNT, CDR2 YENEEA. This CDR3 is built from 15 residues. The trim removed 1 base at V and 4 bases at J, leaving 3 bases unmatched. CDR3 region: CASSLVAGRYNEQFF. For the CDR3, the DNA is TGTGCCAGCAGCTTAGTAGCGGGAAGATACAATGAGCAGTTCTTC.

This rearrangement joins TRBV7-9 to TRBJ2-1; 10 positions agree with TRBD2. The CDR3 length is 17 residues. V dropped 3 bases and J dropped 4; count of bases not matched to a gene: 9. Germline loops: CDR1 SEHNR, CDR2 FQNEAQ (reference sequence). The CDR3 sequence is CASSFKPGLAKYNEQFF. As DNA, the CDR3 is TGTGCCAGCAGCTTCAAACCGGGACTAGCGAAATACAATGAGCAGTTCTTC.

J is TRBJ1-3 and V is TRBV7-9; D remains unclear. V gave up 5 bases and J gave up 1 base, with 18 bases separating them. The CDR3 is made up of 17 amino acids. Germline V lookup: CDR1 SEHNR, CDR2 FQNEAQ (reference sequence). CDR3 residues: CASSLAESFFSGNTIYF. CDR3 DNA sequence: TGTGCCAGCAGCCTGGCCGAGAGTTTCTTTTCTGGAAACACCATATATTTT.

The chain is built from TRBV5-1 and TRBJ2-1, with 8 nucleotides matching TRBD2. CDR1 and CDR2 (germline): SGHRS, YFSETQ. Unmatched junction bases numbered 14, after V lost 4 bases and J lost 5 bases. The CDR3 covers 17 residues. CDR3 loop: CASSQGFSGTRHNEQFF. In DNA, the CDR3 is TGCGCCAGCAGCCAGGGATTTAGCGGGACAAGGCACAATGAGCAGTTCTTC.

In its sample, this clonotype was seen a few times. V is TRBV24-1 and J is TRBJ2-1; 12 nucleotides match TRBD2. The V gene's germline CDR1 is KGHDR and CDR2 SFDVKD. The V and J ends lost 7 bases and 8 bases, in that order; junction bases with no gene match: 11. This CDR3 is 16 amino acids long. CDR3 sequence reads: CATRKMTSGRPDEQFF. CDR3 coding DNA: TGTGCCACCAGAAAGATGACTAGCGGGAGACCGGATGAGCAGTTCTTC.

A few counts support this clonotype. This chain joins TRBV5-1 and TRBJ2-1; the D gene is possibly TRBD2 (6 bases). With 3 bases removed from V and 2 bases from J, the gap between germline ends came to 18 bases. Per the germline V gene, CDR1 is SGHRS and CDR2 is YFSETQ. The CDR3 spans 17 residues. Here the CDR3 reads CASSWSGVQQTYNEQFF. In DNA, the CDR3 is TGCGCCAGCAGCTGGTCGGGGGTCCAACAAACCTACAATGAGCAGTTCTTC.

This clonotype showed up just a few times. V and J are TRBV12-3 or TRBV12-4 and TRBJ2-7; 9 nucleotides align to TRBD2. This CDR3 comprises 14 residues. V lost 6 bases, J lost 3 bases, and 6 bases stayed unmatched. Here the CDR3 DNA reads TGTGCCAGCAGGGGGGGGACTAGCAGCTACGAGCAGTACTTC. Translated: CASRGGTSSYEQYF.

V and J are TRBV5-6 and TRBJ2-1; tentative D call: TRBD2 (6 bases). This CDR3 region has 13 residues. The germline V gene has CDR1 SGHDT and CDR2 YYEEEE. V gave up 4 bases and J gave up 11 bases, with 16 bases separating them. CDR3 region: CASSGGLRSKQFF. The DNA for the CDR3 is TGTGCCAGCAGCGGGGGACTCCGATCTAAGCAGTTCTTC.

The chain combines TRBV20-1 with TRBJ2-5; 8 bases are shared with TRBD2. The CDR3 extends over 15 amino acids. The germline V gene encodes CDR1 DFQATT and CDR2 SNEGSKA (reference sequence). V shed 6 bases and J 5 bases; nucleotides not matched to a gene: 14. CDR3 loop: CSAIIPAGVDETQYF. The CDR3 DNA is TGCAGTGCCATTATCCCAGCGGGAGTAGATGAGACCCAGTACTTC.

Concerning this clonotype itself: This may arise from a read error, as a much more abundant clone is one base away. The final CDR3 position lacks the conserved phenylalanine or tryptophan, pointing to a likely read error. The V gene is TRBV20-1, the J gene TRBJ1-1; tentative D call: TRBD1 (5 bases). V was clipped by 5 bases and J by 6 bases, with 10 bases between them. The CDR3 has 11 residues. From germline, CDR1 is DFQATT and CDR2 SNEGSKA (reference sequence). The CDR3 DNA is TGCAGTGCTGGAGGGGACCCTGAAGCTTTCTCT. Encoded protein: CSAGGDPEAFS.

This clonotype appeared a few times. The J gene is TRBJ2-3, the V gene TRBV20-1; 8 positions agree with TRBD1. The CDR3 has 13 residues. Per the germline V gene, CDR1 is DFQATT and CDR2 is SNEGSKA (reference sequence). V lost 8 bases, J lost 11 bases, and 15 bases stayed unmatched. DNA for the CDR3: TGCAGTACTTTGACAGGGGCTCTACGTTTGCAGTATTTT. Translation gives CSTLTGALRLQYF.

The sample holds a few counts of this clonotype. This chain links TRBV5-1 with TRBJ2-7; D may be TRBD2 (5 bases). Trimming cost V 7 bases and J 0 bases, with 14 bases left between them. The CDR3 loop spans 14 amino acids. Germline assignment: CDR1 SGHRS and CDR2 YFSETQ. CDR3 in amino acids: CASSTYGLSYEQYF. DNA of the CDR3: TGCGCCAGCTCAACTTACGGACTCTCCTACGAGCAGTACTTC. The whole variable domain, remainder taken from reference TRBV5-1 and TRBJ2-7, is KAGVTQTPRYLIKTRGQQVTLSCSPISGHRSVSWYQQTPGQGLQFLFEYFSETQRNKGNFPGRFSGRQFSNSRSEMNVSTLELGDSALYLCASSTYGLSYEQYFGPGTRLTVT.

This clonotype was observed a handful of times. The V and J genes are TRBV19 and TRBJ2-7; 8 nucleotides agree with TRBD2. Germline V gene sequence: CDR1 LNHDA, CDR2 SQIVND (reference sequence). J was trimmed by 2 bases and V by 9 bases; bases with no gene match: 9. This CDR3 has 14 residues. CDR3: CASRDSGVTYEQYF. The CDR3 nucleotides are TGTGCCAGCCGAGATAGCGGGGTTACCTACGAGCAGTACTTC.

This chain links TRBV20-1 with TRBJ2-6, with TRBD1 identical over 8 bases. V gave up 6 bases and J gave up 4 bases; unmatched junction bases: 2. The CDR3 runs 13 residues. From germline, CDR1 is DFQATT and CDR2 SNEGSKA (reference sequence). The CDR3 region has the DNA TGCAGTGCGACAGGGGACGGGGCCAACGTCCTGACTTTC. Protein product: CSATGDGANVLTF.

The chain employs TRBV20-1 and TRBJ2-2, with D perhaps assigned TRBD1 or TRBD2 (5 bases each). V lost 4 bases and J lost 6, with 21 bases in between. Germline V CDR1 and CDR2: DFQATT, SNEGSKA (reference sequence). This CDR3 is 16 amino acids long. The CDR3 spells CSANQPGPQGAGELFF. CDR3 DNA sequence: TGCAGTGCTAACCAACCGGGACCCCAAGGGGCCGGGGAGCTGTTTTTT.

The J gene is TRBJ1-1, the V gene TRBV18; possibly TRBD1 for D (5 bases). The CDR3 extends over 16 amino acids. V gave up 3 bases and J gave up 1 base, with 15 bases separating them. Looked up from germline, CDR1 is KGHSH and CDR2 is LQKENI. In DNA form, the CDR3 reads TGTGCCAGCTCACCTCGGATGGGGACCGGGAACACTGAAGCTTTCTTT. It yields the protein CASSPRMGTGNTEAFF.

The V gene is TRBV12-3 or TRBV12-4, the J gene TRBJ2-3; D might be TRBD2 (5 bases). The CDR3 is 14 residues long. Trimming pared 5 bases from V and 9 bases from J, leaving 18 bases between. The CDR3 loop is CASSADGVVGTQYF. The CDR3 DNA is TGTGCCAGCAGTGCGGACGGGGTGGTGGGCACGCAGTATTTT.

The J gene is TRBJ1-2, the V gene TRBV12-3 or TRBV12-4; D gene ambiguous. The V end was cut by 2 bases, the J end by 1 base, with 5 bases between. The CDR3 runs to 13 residues. CDR3 residues: CASSLPNNYGYTF. The CDR3 DNA follows: TGTGCCAGCAGTTTACCCAATAACTATGGCTACACCTTC.

This clonotype has only a few counts. This chain joins TRBV9 and TRBJ1-6; D gene ambiguous. Germline V gives CDR1 SGDLS, CDR2 YYNGEE. The CDR3 sequence is 13 residues long. Trimming took off 0 bases at V and 9 bases at J, with 7 bases between the two ends. The CDR3 nucleotides read TGTGCCAGCAGCGTAGTCGGGGTTTCACCCCTCCACTTT. Translating it yields CASSVVGVSPLHF. Using reference TRBV9 and TRBJ1-6 for the parts outside the CDR3, the full variable domain is DSGVTQTPKHLITATGQRVTLRCSPRSGDLSVYWYQQSLDQGLQFLIQYYNGEERAKGNILERFSAQQFPDLHSELNLSSLELGDSALYFCASSVVGVSPLHFGNGTRLTVT.

The genes are TRBV7-2 and TRBJ2-7; 13 bases agree with TRBD2. V was clipped by 4 bases and J by 5 bases; unmatched bases: 5. From germline, CDR1 is SGHTA and CDR2 FQGNSA. CDR3 length: 15 residues. The CDR3 sequence: CASSSWTSGSHEQYF. The CDR3 DNA reads as TGTGCCAGCAGCTCTTGGACTAGCGGGAGCCACGAGCAGTACTTC.

The V and J genes are TRBV14 and TRBJ1-5; no clear D. This CDR3 contains 17 residues. V was clipped by 0 bases and J by 0 bases, with 12 bases between them. Germline CDR1 and CDR2: SGHDN and FVKESK. The CDR3 loop is CASSQDFGRYSNQPQHF. The CDR3 DNA reads TGTGCCAGCAGCCAAGATTTTGGCCGGTATAGCAATCAGCCCCAGCATTTT.